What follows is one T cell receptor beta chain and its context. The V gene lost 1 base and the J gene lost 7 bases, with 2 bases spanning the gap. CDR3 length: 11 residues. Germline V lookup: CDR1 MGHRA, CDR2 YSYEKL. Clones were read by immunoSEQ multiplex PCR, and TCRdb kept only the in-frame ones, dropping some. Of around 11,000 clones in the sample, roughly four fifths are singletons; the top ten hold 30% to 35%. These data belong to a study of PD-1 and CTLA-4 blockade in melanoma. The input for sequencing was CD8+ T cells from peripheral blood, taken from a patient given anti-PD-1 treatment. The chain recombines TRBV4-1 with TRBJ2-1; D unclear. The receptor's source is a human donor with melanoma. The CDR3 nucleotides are TGCGCCAGCAGCCAAGGTAATGAGCAGTTCTTC. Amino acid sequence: CASSQGNEQFF.